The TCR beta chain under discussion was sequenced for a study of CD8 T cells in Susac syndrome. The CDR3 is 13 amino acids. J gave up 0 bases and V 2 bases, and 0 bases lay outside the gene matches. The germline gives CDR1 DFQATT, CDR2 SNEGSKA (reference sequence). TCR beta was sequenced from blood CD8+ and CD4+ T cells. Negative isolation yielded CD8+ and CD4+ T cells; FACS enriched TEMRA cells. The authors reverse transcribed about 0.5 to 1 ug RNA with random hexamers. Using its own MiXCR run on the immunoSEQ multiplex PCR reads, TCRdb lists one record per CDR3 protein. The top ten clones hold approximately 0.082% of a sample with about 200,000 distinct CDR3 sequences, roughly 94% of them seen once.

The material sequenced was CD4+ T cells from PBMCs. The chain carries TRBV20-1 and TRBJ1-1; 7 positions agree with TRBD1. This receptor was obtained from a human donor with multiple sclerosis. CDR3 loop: CSARQGVNTEAFF. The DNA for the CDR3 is TGCAGTGCTAGACAGGGGGTGAACACTGAAGCTTTCTTT.